The T cell receptor beta chain under discussion was sequenced for a study of monozygotic twins with inflammatory bowel disease. The V gene's germline CDR1 is KGHSH and CDR2 LQKENI. The CDR3 is made up of 13 amino acids. After skipping T cell sorting, the authors isolated total RNA from whole blood. Reanalyzing the 5' RACE reads, TCRdb keeps one entry per CDR3 protein, without DNA. With around 220,000 distinct CDR3 sequences in the sample, the ten largest clones hold roughly 8%. The specimen sequenced was blood. The clonotype was recovered from a human donor with ulcerative colitis or Crohn's disease, or a healthy co-twin of an affected twin (not recorded which). The rearrangement joins TRBV18 to TRBJ1-5; TCRdb's assignment of TRBD1 cannot be checked, as there is no DNA. The CDR3 sequence: CASSQGKDQPQHF.